These 23 T cell receptor beta chains were all obtained from the same sample, sequenced in a study of T cells in Graves' hyperthyroidism and ophthalmopathy. RNA transcripts provided the source from which TCR beta CDR3 regions were amplified. First-round RT-PCR targeting the TCR CDR3 was performed with the HTBI primer set. MiXCR was run by TCRdb on the multiplex PCR reads, yielding one entry per CDR3 protein. This sample has a few hundred thousand distinct CDR3 sequences, with roughly 50% found just once. The sequencing sample was made of peripheral blood or thyroid tissue (not recorded which). All receptors derive from a woman under 30 with Graves' hyperthyroidism.

The chain employs TRBV7-9 and TRBJ2-5, with a possible D match to TRBD1 (6 bases). The CDR3 sequence is 12 residues long. Per the germline V gene, CDR1 is SEHNR and CDR2 is FQNEAQ (reference sequence). Trimming took off 5 bases at V and 10 bases at J, with 14 bases between the two ends. The CDR3 protein is CASSNQQGIQYF. In DNA form, the CDR3 reads TGTGCCAGCAGCAATCAACAGGGTATCCAGTACTTC.

V is TRBV29-1 and J is TRBJ1-1; D ambiguous. The CDR3 loop spans 12 amino acids. Germline CDR1 SQVTM, CDR2 ANQGSEA. V was shortened by 6 bases and J by 1 base, with 9 bases between the two germline ends. DNA of the CDR3: TGCAGCGTCCGACCAGAGAACACTGAAGCTTTCTTT. This gives the protein CSVRPENTEAFF.

This clonotype has ten or more counts. This sequence joins TRBV4-1 and TRBJ1-4; D ambiguous. The DNA end favors TRBJ2-2, so the J call may be wrong. The CDR3 spans 11 residues. Germline V lookup: CDR1 MGHRA, CDR2 YSYEKL. CDR3 bases: TGCGCCAGCAGCCATGCAGGGGAGCTGTTTTTT. This translates into CASSHAGELFF.

This clonotype was observed a few times. The chain carries TRBV20-1 and TRBJ2-3; tentative D call: TRBD1 (7 bases). CDR3 size: 14 residues. V was trimmed by 6 bases and J by 3 bases, leaving 16 bases between them. CDR1 is DFQATT, CDR2 SNEGSKA, per germline (reference sequence). The CDR3 coding sequence is TGCAGTGCGGAGGGGGCAGGGTATACAGATACGCAGTATTTT. It codes for CSAEGAGYTDTQYF.

This clonotype was detected ten times or more. This chain uses TRBV6-6 with TRBJ1-2; 9 bases are shared with TRBD1. The junction had 4 bases not matched to a gene; V was cut back by 2 bases and J by 3 bases. Germline loops: CDR1 MNHNY, CDR2 SVGAGI (reference sequence). This CDR3 contains 15 residues. CDR3 loop: CASSYDRGGYYGYTF. As DNA, the CDR3 is TGTGCCAGCAGTTACGACAGGGGGGGATACTATGGCTACACCTTC.

This clonotype was seen repeatedly, ten times or more. V and J are TRBV3-1 and TRBJ2-7; D is unclear. The ends were cut back, 0 bases at V and 1 base at J, with 10 bases in the middle. The CDR3 loop spans 15 amino acids. In germline, CDR1 is LGHDT, CDR2 YNNKEL (reference sequence). The CDR3 loop is CASSQDFRLSYEQYF. In DNA form, the CDR3 reads TGTGCCAGCAGCCAAGATTTTAGGTTATCCTACGAGCAGTACTTC.

The chain couples TRBV2 to TRBJ1-2; D unclear. The CDR3 loop spans 13 amino acids. Germline V gene data show CDR1 as SNHLY and CDR2 as FYNNEI. V lost 8 bases to trimming and J lost 12 bases, with 22 bases between them. The CDR3 protein is CASRWGASSGNTF. DNA for the CDR3: TGTGCCAGCCGGTGGGGAGCCAGCTCTGGAAACACCTTC. The full variable domain, its missing parts supplied by reference TRBV2 and TRBJ1-2, is EPEVTQTPSHQVTQMGQEVILRCVPISNHLYFYWYRQILGQKVEFLVSFYNNEISEKSEIFDDQFSVERPDGSNFTLKIRSTKLEDSAMYFCASRWGASSGNTFGSGTRLTVV.

Ten or more counts support this clonotype. The chain carries TRBV4-1 and TRBJ1-2, with D perhaps matching TRBD1 (5 bases). CDR1 is MGHRA, CDR2 YSYEKL, per germline. The V end lost 0 bases, the J end lost 8 bases, and 13 bases lay between the germline ends. This CDR3 region has 14 residues. The CDR3 coding sequence is TGCGCCAGCAGCCAAGATTGGGGGACTGAGGGCTACACCTTC. It specifies CASSQDWGTEGYTF.

The sample holds many counts of this clonotype. The chain combines TRBV10-1 with TRBJ1-4; D not certain. CDR3 size: 15 residues. Trimming pared 3 bases from V and 0 bases from J, leaving 8 bases between. From germline, CDR1 is WNHNN and CDR2 SYGVQD (reference sequence). As DNA, the CDR3 is TGCGCCAGCAGTGATTCACATGCAACTAATGAAAAACTGTTTTTT. It yields the protein CASSDSHATNEKLFF.

This clonotype was counted at least ten times. This chain connects TRBV29-1 to TRBJ2-5; D is uncertain. CDR1 is SQVTM and CDR2 is ANQGSEA in the germline V gene. Trimming shortened V by 2 bases and J by 4 bases, and 5 bases separated the two germline ends. The CDR3 runs 11 residues. The DNA for the CDR3 is TGCAGCGTTGAACGGAGAGAGACCCAGTACTTC. It translates to CSVERRETQYF.

This clonotype was counted ten times or more. The V and J genes are TRBV29-1 and TRBJ2-7; 8 nucleotides line up with TRBD1. CDR3 length: 13 residues. J lost 1 base, V lost 7 bases, and 6 bases had no gene match. The germline CDR1 and CDR2 sequences are SQVTM and ANQGSEA. CDR3 sequence (DNA): TGCAGCGCCCGGACAGGGCAGTCCTACGAGCAGTACTTC. Translated: CSARTGQSYEQYF.

This clonotype has a count of ten or more. V and J are TRBV12-3 or TRBV12-4 and TRBJ2-7; D gene uncertain. The V gene lost 2 bases and the J gene lost 3 bases, with 14 bases spanning the gap. This CDR3 has 15 amino acids. The CDR3 coding sequence is TGTGCCAGCAGTTTAAATTCTCAGATGGACTACGAGCAGTACTTC. Protein: CASSLNSQMDYEQYF.

The chain combines TRBV2 with TRBJ1-4; D might be TRBD1 (5 bases). The germline CDR1 and CDR2 sequences are SNHLY and FYNNEI. Trimming removed 8 bases at V and 10 bases at J, with 17 bases between. The length of the CDR3 is 13 residues. For the CDR3, the DNA is TGTGCCAGCGGGGGAGATAGTTCTGGAAAACTGTTTTTT. Translation gives CASGGDSSGKLFF.

This clonotype occurred many times. The chain employs TRBV5-1 and TRBJ1-1, with 8 bases that match TRBD1. This CDR3 has 14 amino acids. Germline values: CDR1 SGHRS, CDR2 YFSETQ. V was pared by 4 bases and J by 5 bases, with 7 bases of the junction left unmatched. CDR3 region: CASSQTGAGTEAFF. The CDR3, as DNA: TGCGCCAGCAGCCAGACAGGGGCGGGGACTGAAGCTTTCTTT.

This chain connects TRBV13 to TRBJ2-5, with TRBD1 matching over 7 bases. The CDR3 spans 16 residues. The ends lost 1 base at V and 2 bases at J; junction bases unmatched: 7. Germline CDR1 and CDR2: PRHDT and FYEKMQ (reference sequence). The CDR3 region is CASSLDNWDRQETQYF. The CDR3 DNA sequence: TGTGCCAGCAGCTTAGATAATTGGGACAGACAAGAGACCCAGTACTTC.

The genes are TRBV7-3 and TRBJ2-7, with D uncertain. Trimming cost V 2 bases and J 7 bases, with 12 bases left between them. Germline V gene sequence: CDR1 SGHTA, CDR2 FQGTGA. The CDR3 loop spans 13 amino acids. The CDR3 here is CASSLFGYNEQYF. In DNA, the CDR3 is TGTGCCAGCAGCTTATTCGGATACAATGAGCAGTACTTC.

Points on this clonotype: One end of the junction does not line up with germline, which may come from a read error. The J gene is TRBJ2-2, the V gene TRBV7-3; D is possibly TRBD1 or TRBD2 (5 bases each). Germline CDR1 is SGHTA and CDR2 is FQGTGA. This CDR3 has 18 residues. The CDR3 DNA follows: TGTGCCAGCAGCTCCCTCCTTTGGGGCCCGTCGAACACCGGGGAGCTGGTTTTT. Translating it yields CASSSLLWGPSNTGELVF.

This clonotype was detected ten times or more. The rearrangement links TRBV29-1 to TRBJ1-1, with 7 positions matching TRBD1. V shed 4 bases, J shed 4 bases, and the junction held 6 bases outside the gene matches. Germline loops: CDR1 SQVTM, CDR2 ANQGSEA. The CDR3 totals 13 residues. CDR3 bases: TGCAGCGTTGTAGAACAGGGGCCCACTGAAGCTTTCTTT. Amino acid sequence: CSVVEQGPTEAFF.

The chain couples TRBV7-8 to TRBJ2-5; 8 bases line up with TRBD2. V was pared by 5 bases and J by 4 bases, with 12 bases of the junction left unmatched. The CDR3 is 16 amino acids. The germline V gene has CDR1 SGHVS and CDR2 FQNEAQ. The CDR3 DNA reads TGTGCCAGCAGCCAAGGCGGACTAGCAGGAGGAGAGACCCAGTACTTC. This gives the protein CASSQGGLAGGETQYF.

This clonotype has a count of ten or more. The chain has TRBV20-1 and TRBJ2-7, with 7 bases aligning to TRBD2. The CDR3 spans 12 residues. Trimming removed 3 bases from V and 7 bases from J; junction bases left unmatched: 6. Germline CDR1 reads DFQATT; CDR2 reads SNEGSKA (reference sequence). Written as DNA, the CDR3 is TGCAGTGCTAGTCGCGGGGGAGAGGAGCAGTACTTC. Amino acid sequence: CSASRGGEEQYF.

The table lists this clonotype with many counts. CDR3 nucleotide sequence: TGTGCCAGCAGCTTAGTTTCGGGGTGGAGCCCTGAAGCTTTCTTT. Protein product: CASSLVSGWSPEAFF. The chain couples TRBV7-9 to TRBJ1-1; D uncertain. The CDR3 totals 15 residues. Germline-derived CDR1 and CDR2 are SEHNR and FQNEAQ (reference sequence). V was shortened by 1 base and J by 6 bases, with 15 bases between the two germline ends.

The chain links TRBV4-3 to TRBJ2-2; 8 positions agree with TRBD2. This CDR3 spans 16 amino acids. J gave up 4 bases and V 1 base, and 5 bases lay outside the gene matches. The germline gives CDR1 LGHNA, CDR2 YSLEER. The DNA of the CDR3 is TGCGCCAGCAGCCAAGTGCCGGGAGGGAGCACCGGGGAGCTGTTTTTT. It encodes CASSQVPGGSTGELFF.

The chain is built from TRBV24-1 and TRBJ2-7, with 8 bases lining up with TRBD1. Germline V lookup: CDR1 KGHDR, CDR2 SFDVKD. CDR3 length equals 15 residues. V dropped 4 bases and J dropped 3; count of bases not matched to a gene: 7. CDR3 in amino acids: CATSDKTGEDYEQYF. The CDR3 DNA sequence: TGTGCCACCAGTGACAAGACAGGGGAGGACTACGAGCAGTACTTC.